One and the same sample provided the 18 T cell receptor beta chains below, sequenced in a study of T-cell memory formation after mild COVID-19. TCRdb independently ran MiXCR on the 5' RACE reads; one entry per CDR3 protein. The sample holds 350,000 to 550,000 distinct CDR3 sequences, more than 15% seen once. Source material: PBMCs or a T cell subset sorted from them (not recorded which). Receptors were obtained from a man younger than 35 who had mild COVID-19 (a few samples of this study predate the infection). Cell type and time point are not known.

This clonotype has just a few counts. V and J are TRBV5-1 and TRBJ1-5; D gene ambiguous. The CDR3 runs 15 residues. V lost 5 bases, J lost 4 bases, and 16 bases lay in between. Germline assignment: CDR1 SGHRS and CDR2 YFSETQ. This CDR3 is CASSPRPGENQPQHF. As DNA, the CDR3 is TGCGCCAGCAGTCCACGGCCTGGAGAGAATCAGCCCCAGCATTTT.

CDR3 region: CASSLAGGRQGQFF. The CDR3, as DNA: TGTGCCAGCAGTTTGGCGGGGGGCCGACAGGGGCAGTTCTTC. V gene TRBV6-5 combines with J gene TRBJ2-1; TRBD2 might be the D (8 bases). Germline V lookup: CDR1 MNHEY, CDR2 SVGAGI. This CDR3 region has 14 residues. V gave up 4 bases and J gave up 12 bases, with 19 bases separating them.

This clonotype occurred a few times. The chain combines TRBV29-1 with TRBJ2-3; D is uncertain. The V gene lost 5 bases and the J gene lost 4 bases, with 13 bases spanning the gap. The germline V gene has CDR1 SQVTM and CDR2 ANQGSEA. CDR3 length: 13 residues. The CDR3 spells CSVSPFGSDTQYF. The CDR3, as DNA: TGCAGCGTTTCTCCGTTTGGATCAGATACGCAGTATTTT.

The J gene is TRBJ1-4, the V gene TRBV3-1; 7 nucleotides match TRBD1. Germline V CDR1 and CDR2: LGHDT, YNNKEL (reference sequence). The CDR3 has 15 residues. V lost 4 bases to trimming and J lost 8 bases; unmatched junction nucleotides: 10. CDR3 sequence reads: CASSRLTGTGEKLFF. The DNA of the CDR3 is TGTGCCAGCAGCCGTCTGACAGGGACGGGGGAAAAACTGTTTTTT. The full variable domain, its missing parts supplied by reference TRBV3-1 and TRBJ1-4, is DTAVSQTPKYLVTQMGNDKSIKCEQNLGHDTMYWYKQDSKKFLKIMFSYNNKELIINETVPNRFSPKSPDKAHLNLHINSLELGDSAVYFCASSRLTGTGEKLFFGSGTQLSVL.

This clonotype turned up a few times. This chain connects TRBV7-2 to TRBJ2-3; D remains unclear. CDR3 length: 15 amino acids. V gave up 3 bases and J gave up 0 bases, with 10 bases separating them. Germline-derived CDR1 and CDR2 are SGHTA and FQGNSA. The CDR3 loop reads CASSFGWLSTDTQYF. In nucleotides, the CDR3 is TGTGCCAGCAGCTTTGGTTGGCTGAGCACAGATACGCAGTATTTT.

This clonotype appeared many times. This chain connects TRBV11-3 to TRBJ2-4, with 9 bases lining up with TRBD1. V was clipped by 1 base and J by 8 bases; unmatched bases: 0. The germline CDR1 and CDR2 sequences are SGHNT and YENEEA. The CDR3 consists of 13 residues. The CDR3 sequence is CASSLGQGDIQYF. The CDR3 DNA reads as TGTGCCAGCAGCTTAGGACAGGGGGACATTCAGTACTTC. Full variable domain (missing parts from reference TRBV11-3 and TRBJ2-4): EAGVVQSPRYKIIEKKQPVAFWCNPISGHNTLYWYLQNLGQGPELLIRYENEEAVDDSQLPKDRFSAERLKGVDSTLKIQPAELGDSAVYLCASSLGQGDIQYFGAGTRLSVL.

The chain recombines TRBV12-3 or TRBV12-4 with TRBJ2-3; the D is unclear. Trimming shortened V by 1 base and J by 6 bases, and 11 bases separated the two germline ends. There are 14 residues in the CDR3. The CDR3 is CASSLGEVFDTQYF. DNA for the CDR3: TGTGCCAGCAGTTTAGGAGAAGTCTTCGATACGCAGTATTTT.

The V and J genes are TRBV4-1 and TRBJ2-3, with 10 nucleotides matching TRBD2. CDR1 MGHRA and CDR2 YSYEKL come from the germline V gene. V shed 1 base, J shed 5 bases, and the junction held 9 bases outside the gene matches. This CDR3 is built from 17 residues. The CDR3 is CASSQVSLAGLVDTQYF. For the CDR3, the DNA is TGCGCCAGCAGCCAAGTATCACTAGCGGGGTTGGTAGATACGCAGTATTTT.

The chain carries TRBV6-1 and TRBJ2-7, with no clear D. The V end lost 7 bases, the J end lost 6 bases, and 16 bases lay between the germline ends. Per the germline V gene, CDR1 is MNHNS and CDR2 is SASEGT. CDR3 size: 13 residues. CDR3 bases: TGTGCCAGCAATCCGGACCCCGCTTTCGAGCAGTACTTC. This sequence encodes CASNPDPAFEQYF.

This chain's CDR3 is CASRPREGAVKNIQYF. The CDR3 bases are TGTGCCAGCAGGCCTAGGGAAGGGGCGGTCAAAAACATTCAGTACTTC. The genes are TRBV5-4 and TRBJ2-4, with TRBD1 as a possible D gene (5 bases). CDR1 and CDR2 from the germline V gene are SGHNT and YYREEE (reference sequence). This CDR3 region has 16 residues. V was trimmed by 5 bases and J by 3 bases, leaving 18 bases between them.

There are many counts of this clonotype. The CDR3 nucleotides are TGTGCCAGCAGCTTAGGTAGCGGGGGGATCTACAATGAGCAGTTCTTC. It specifies CASSLGSGGIYNEQFF. V gene TRBV7-6 combines with J gene TRBJ2-1; 10 nucleotides align to TRBD2. The CDR3 has 16 residues. Looked up from germline, CDR1 is SGHVS and CDR2 is FNYEAQ. The V and J ends lost 1 base and 3 bases, in that order; junction bases with no gene match: 3.

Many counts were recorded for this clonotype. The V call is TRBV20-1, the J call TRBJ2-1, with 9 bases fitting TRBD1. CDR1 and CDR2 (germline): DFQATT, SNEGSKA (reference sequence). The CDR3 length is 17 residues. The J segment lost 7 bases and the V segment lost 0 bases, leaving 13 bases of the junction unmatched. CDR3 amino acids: CSARDRGGDRVGNEQFF. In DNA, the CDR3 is TGCAGTGCTAGAGATCGGGGTGGGGACAGGGTAGGGAATGAGCAGTTCTTC.

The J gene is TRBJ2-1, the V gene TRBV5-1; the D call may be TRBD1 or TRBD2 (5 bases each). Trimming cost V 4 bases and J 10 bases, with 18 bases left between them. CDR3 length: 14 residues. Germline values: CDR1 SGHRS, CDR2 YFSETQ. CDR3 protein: CASSKREVGAEQFF. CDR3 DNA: TGCGCCAGCAGCAAGAGGGAAGTTGGGGCGGAGCAGTTCTTC. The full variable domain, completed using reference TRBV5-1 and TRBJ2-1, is KAGVTQTPRYLIKTRGQQVTLSCSPISGHRSVSWYQQTPGQGLQFLFEYFSETQRNKGNFPGRFSGRQFSNSRSEMNVSTLELGDSALYLCASSKREVGAEQFFGPGTRLTVL.

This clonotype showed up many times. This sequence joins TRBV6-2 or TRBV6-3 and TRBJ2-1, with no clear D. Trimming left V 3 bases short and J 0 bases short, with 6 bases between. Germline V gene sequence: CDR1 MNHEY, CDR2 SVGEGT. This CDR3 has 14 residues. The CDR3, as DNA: TGTGCCAGCAGTTATACTATCTCCTACAATGAGCAGTTCTTC. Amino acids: CASSYTISYNEQFF.

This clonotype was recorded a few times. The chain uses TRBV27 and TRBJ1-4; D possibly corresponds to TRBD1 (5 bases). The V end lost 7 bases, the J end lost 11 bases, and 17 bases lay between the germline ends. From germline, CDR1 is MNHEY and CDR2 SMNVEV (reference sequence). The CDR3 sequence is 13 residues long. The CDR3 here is CASTRAQGEKLFF. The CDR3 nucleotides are TGTGCCAGCACCAGGGCCCAGGGAGAGAAACTGTTTTTT. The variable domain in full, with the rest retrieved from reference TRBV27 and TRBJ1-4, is EAQVTQNPRYLITVTGKKLTVTCSQNMNHEYMSWYRQDPGLGLRQIYYSMNVEVTDKGDVPEGYKVSRKEKRNFPLILESPSPNQTSLYFCASTRAQGEKLFFGSGTQLSVL.

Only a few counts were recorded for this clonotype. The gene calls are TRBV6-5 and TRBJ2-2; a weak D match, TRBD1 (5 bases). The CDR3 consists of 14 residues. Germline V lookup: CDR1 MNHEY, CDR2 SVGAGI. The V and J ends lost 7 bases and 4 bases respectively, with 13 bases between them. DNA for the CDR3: TGTGCCAGCACCGATGCCCAGGGCACCGGGGAGCTGTTTTTT. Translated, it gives CASTDAQGTGELFF.

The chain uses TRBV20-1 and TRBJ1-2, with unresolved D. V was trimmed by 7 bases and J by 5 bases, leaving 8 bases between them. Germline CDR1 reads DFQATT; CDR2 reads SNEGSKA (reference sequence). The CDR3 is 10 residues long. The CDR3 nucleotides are TGCAGTGTGTGGGTATATGGCTACACCTTC. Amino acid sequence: CSVWVYGYTF.

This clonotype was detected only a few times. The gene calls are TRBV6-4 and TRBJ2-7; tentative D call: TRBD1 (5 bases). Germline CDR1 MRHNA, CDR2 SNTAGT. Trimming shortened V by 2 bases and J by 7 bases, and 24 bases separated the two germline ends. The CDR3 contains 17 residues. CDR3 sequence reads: CASSDPGQLGRMREQYV. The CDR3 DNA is TGTGCCAGCAGTGACCCAGGTCAATTGGGGCGGATGCGTGAGCAGTACGTC.